One T cell receptor beta chain is described in this entry. The sample originates from a study of blood T cell repertoires in COVID-19. Repertoires were generated with immunoSEQ multiplex PCR, while TCRdb's copy carries only in-frame clones and drops some. The sample yields 110,000 or so clones, roughly nine tenths seen once. With 0 bases clipped from V and 1 base from J, the junction kept 2 bases outside the gene matches. The CDR3 runs 16 residues. Germline V gene sequence: CDR1 SGHRS, CDR2 YFSETQ. The clonotype originates from a human donor in a cohort sampled during active COVID-19. This chain connects TRBV5-1 to TRBJ2-5; 11 nucleotides agree with TRBD2. Sequencing was performed on peripheral blood. The CDR3 spells CASSLGLAGSQETQYF. The CDR3 coding sequence is TGCGCCAGCAGCTTGGGACTAGCGGGAAGCCAAGAGACCCAGTACTTC.